Listed below are T cell receptor beta chains from one sample, sequenced in a study of human T cells and chemical hapten exposure. TCRdb used MiXCR to reprocess the RACE reads, holding one entry per CDR3 protein. The sample shows 380,000 or so distinct CDR3 sequences, about 4.4% of them seen only once. This sample comprised whole blood, obtained in connection with sensitization to the hapten diphenylcyclopropenone (DPC). These receptors were obtained from a woman aged 45-59 years with alopecia areata. Some clones in this sample may be carry-over from other donors' samples. CDR3s include the opening cysteine and the closing phenylalanine or tryptophan. Each record gives: J gene, D gene, clone size, V gene, CDR3 protein, CDR3 DNA. A D gene is named only where the DNA matches it firmly. Clone size appears in some rows only: once, few, many, or a class for an expanded clone.

TRBJ2-3,TRBD2,NA,TRBV6-5,CASSYSGLAGGKDTQYF,TGTGCCAGCAGTTACTCGGGACTAGCGGGGGGCAAAGATACGCAGTATTTT
TRBJ2-3,NA,few,TRBV7-9,CASTENQRTDTQYF,TGTGCCAGCACCGAAAACCAAAGAACAGATACGCAGTATTTT
TRBJ2-7,NA,NA,TRBV3-1,CASSQGPGSSYEQYF,TGTGCCAGCAGCCAAGGGCCCGGATCCTCCTACGAGCAGTACTTC
TRBJ2-5,NA,NA,TRBV23-1,CASSRSILETRYF,TGCGCCAGCAGTCGCTCGATCCTGGAGACCCGGTACTTC
TRBJ2-2,NA,many,TRBV20-1,CSARAGRLMNTGELFF,TGCAGTGCTAGAGCGGGCAGATTAATGAACACCGGGGAGCTGTTTTTT
TRBJ1-1,TRBD1,many,TRBV6-5,CASSYTGGTGGEAFF,TGTGCCAGCAGTTACACGGGCGGGACAGGGGGTGAAGCTTTCTTT
TRBJ2-3,TRBD2,many,TRBV28,CASSFDRLAGADTQYF,TGTGCCAGCAGTTTTGACCGGCTAGCGGGAGCAGATACGCAGTATTTT
TRBJ2-5,NA,many,TRBV9,CASSVGGGTETQYF,TGTGCCAGCAGCGTAGGTGGGGGCACCGAGACCCAGTACTTC
TRBJ2-3,TRBD2,NA,TRBV12-3/TRBV12-4,CASTVWDSGVNTQYF,TGTGCCAGCACCGTATGGGATAGCGGGGTGAATACGCAGTATTTT
TRBJ1-5,TRBD1,many,TRBV9,CASSAGDRSNQPQHF,TGTGCCAGCAGCGCGGGGGACAGGAGCAATCAGCCCCAGCATTTT
TRBJ1-2,TRBD1,few,TRBV29-1,CSVATGTGYGYTF,TGCAGCGTCGCGACCGGGACAGGTTATGGCTACACCTTC
TRBJ2-1,NA,many,TRBV6-1,CASRGGGSSYNEQFF,TGTGCCAGCAGAGGTGGGGGGAGCTCCTACAATGAGCAGTTCTTC
TRBJ2-1,TRBD1,many,TRBV27,CASSSGQGTNEQFF,TGTGCCAGCAGTAGTGGACAGGGGACGAATGAGCAGTTCTTC
TRBJ1-2,NA,many,TRBV5-6,CASSFDSTSYGYTF,TGTGCCAGCAGTTTTGACAGCACCTCCTATGGCTACACCTTC
TRBJ2-3,TRBD1,many,TRBV28,CASSSGGNTDTQYF,TGTGCCAGCAGTTCAGGGGGTAACACAGATACGCAGTATTTT